One sample yielded the 9 T cell receptor beta chains listed below, sequenced in a study of blood T cell repertoires in COVID-19 (dated by TCRdb to about 2020). Library preparation used the immunoSEQ multiplex PCR assay. TCRdb obtained this table from immuneACCESS and retained in-frame rearrangements with V and J assigned. These tables miss some clones; where compared with another copy, unresolved V genes account for less than half of the shortfall, and the remainder is unexplained. The sample contains roughly 360,000 clones, roughly 90% of them found a single time. 0.9% to 1% of the sample is taken by the ten largest. The sequenced sample was PBMCs or T cells enriched from blood (not recorded which). The source of these receptors is a woman in her 30s with acute COVID-19.

The V gene is TRBV6-2 or TRBV6-3, the J gene TRBJ2-7; 7 positions agree with TRBD1. CDR1 is MNHEY, CDR2 SVGEGT, per germline. J lost 0 bases, V lost 2 bases, and 4 bases had no gene match. The CDR3 has 15 amino acids. In DNA, the CDR3 is TGTGCCAGCAGTTACCGGGACAGACCCTCCTACGAGCAGTACTTC. Translating it yields CASSYRDRPSYEQYF.

This chain connects TRBV3-1 (or the pseudogene TRBV3-2) to TRBJ2-1, with 10 positions matching TRBD1. The CDR3 spans 15 residues. CDR1 and CDR2 (germline): LGHDT, YNNKEL (reference sequence). V dropped 3 bases and J dropped 2; count of bases not matched to a gene: 1. Written as DNA, the CDR3 is TGTGCCAGCAGCCACGGACAGGGGGCCTACAATGAGCAGTTCTTC. This sequence encodes CASSHGQGAYNEQFF.

This clone was found once. The gene calls are TRBV3-1 (or the pseudogene TRBV3-2) and TRBJ2-3; 10 positions agree with TRBD1. V lost 3 bases to trimming and J lost 4 bases; unmatched junction nucleotides: 4. The CDR3 contains 15 residues. The germline gives CDR1 LGHDT, CDR2 YNNKEL (reference sequence). CDR3 in amino acids: CASSHRDRGSDTQYF. The DNA of the CDR3 is TGTGCCAGCAGCCACCGGGACAGGGGCTCAGATACGCAGTATTTT.

The gene calls are TRBV6-1 and TRBJ1-4; D unclear. Germline V CDR1 and CDR2: MNHNS, SASEGT. This CDR3 contains 15 residues. Trimming removed 2 bases from V and 0 bases from J, with 7 bases in between. CDR3 amino acids: CASSEIGSTNEKLFF. The DNA for the CDR3 is TGTGCCAGCAGTGAAATTGGCTCAACTAATGAAAAACTGTTTTTT.

The gene calls are TRBV2 and TRBJ2-7; tentative D call: TRBD1 (6 bases). Germline-derived CDR1 and CDR2 are SNHLY and FYNNEI. The CDR3 spans 14 residues. Deletions cut 10 bases from V and 4 bases from J, with 20 bases between. The CDR3 DNA sequence: TGTGCCACCACTTTCGGGACACCAGAATACGAGCAGTACTTC. Translation: CATTFGTPEYEQYF.

The chain is built from TRBV9 and TRBJ2-7; 8 positions match TRBD2. This CDR3 spans 16 amino acids. Germline V CDR1 and CDR2: SGDLS, YYNGEE. J was trimmed by 5 bases and V by 3 bases; bases with no gene match: 13. The CDR3 nucleotides read TGTGCCAGCAGCGCTCAACCGGGACTAGTTCGCCACGAGCAGTACTTC. The encoded protein is CASSAQPGLVRHEQYF.

The J gene is TRBJ1-6, the V gene TRBV30, with no clear D. V was clipped by 0 bases and J by 10 bases, with 16 bases between them. The CDR3 is 15 amino acids. Per the germline V gene, CDR1 is GTSNPN and CDR2 is SVGIG (reference sequence). The CDR3 here is CAWSVDALRVSPLHF. The CDR3 DNA reads TGTGCCTGGAGTGTTGACGCCCTTCGGGTCTCACCCCTCCACTTT.

The gene calls are TRBV29-1 and TRBJ2-7; TRBD2 matches at 15 bases. Germline lookup yields CDR1 SQVTM and CDR2 ANQGSEA. CDR3 length equals 14 residues. The J segment lost 3 bases and the V segment lost 5 bases, leaving 2 bases of the junction unmatched. The CDR3 spells CSVLGLAGGYEQYF. In DNA, the CDR3 is TGCAGCGTTTTGGGACTAGCGGGGGGCTACGAGCAGTACTTC.

The rearrangement uses TRBV5-6 and TRBJ1-5, with TRBD1 as a possible D gene (6 bases). CDR3 length: 16 amino acids. The germline CDR1 and CDR2 sequences are SGHDT and YYEEEE. The V end lost 0 bases, the J end lost 0 bases, and 10 bases lay between the germline ends. The CDR3 sequence: CASSLVGGPSNQPQHF. The CDR3 bases are TGTGCCAGCAGCTTGGTAGGGGGACCTAGCAATCAGCCCCAGCATTTT.